This T cell receptor beta chain was captured by sequencing in a study of regulatory T cells in long-lasting Graves disease. The V gene end was trimmed by 2 bases and the J gene end by 4 bases; junction bases not matched to a gene: 4. The germline V gene encodes CDR1 SGHAT and CDR2 FQNNGV. The length of the CDR3 is 14 residues. This sample's time point: newly diagnosed GD, antithyroid drugs for less than 3 months. The authors made the TCR library using RNA they extracted from PBMCs. Study observations and caveats: Persistent disease was characterized by preferential usage of TRBV28, TRBJ1-2 and TRBJ2-5. With approximately 2,500 shared public clonotypes, persistent patients exceeded new patients, who shared more than 900.

Assembly of TCR beta libraries relied on iRepertoire HTBI primers together with Arm-PCR of CDR3 regions. TCRdb re-derived calls from the multiplex PCR reads in MiXCR, one entry per CDR3 protein. The top ten clones hold roughly an eighth of a sample with approximately 440,000 distinct CDR3 sequences, 15% to 20% of them seen once. This clonotype occurred many times. What it binds is unknown. These data were also filed under a second study, of T cells in Graves' hyperthyroidism and ophthalmopathy. As that study records: Those patients with uncontrolled infection, other autoimmune disease, pregnancy or lactation were excluded.

The V and J genes are TRBV11-2 and TRBJ2-5, with TRBD1 identical over 7 bases. This specimen consisted of peripheral blood mononuclear cells (PBMCs), obtained at new diagnosis, from a patient treated with antithyroid drugs. The source of this sequence is a man aged 35 to 55 with Graves disease. The CDR3 DNA reads TGTGCCAGCAGCTTAAGGCCAGGGGGAGAGACCCAGTACTTC. As protein: CASSLRPGGETQYF.